This T cell receptor beta chain was recorded in a study of cytomegalovirus exposure and HLA in healthy donors. A multiplex PCR was run with 60 Vbeta primers and 13 Jbeta primers. Assay used: immunoSEQ multiplex PCR; TCRdb lists only in-frame clones, some missing. The data contain hundreds of thousands of clones, 65% to 80% of them seen just once; the ten biggest clones take up around 15%. V shed 4 bases and J shed 5 bases, with 20 bases lying between them. This CDR3 contains 16 residues. Germline CDR1 reads SGHTA; CDR2 reads FQGTGA. The source material was PBMCs. This sequence was found in a middle-aged man in good health and CMV-seronegative. The V call is TRBV7-3, the J call TRBJ1-1; possible D gene TRBD1, 5 bases. The CDR3 is CASSSRHSFRGTEAFF. The CDR3 nucleotides read TGTGCCAGCAGCTCCAGGCACAGCTTCCGGGGGACTGAAGCTTTCTTT.